The 13 T cell receptor beta chains below come from one sample, sequenced in a study of CD8+ T cells in alopecia areata. Treatment noted: oral pan-JAK inhibitor, 5-10 mg twice daily. Isolated RNA was reverse transcribed into cDNA used as the sequencing template. Sequencing used immunoSEQ multiplex PCR; TCRdb keeps in-frame clones, though not all of them. This repertoire shows about 190,000 clones, 50% to 60% found once; its top ten account for roughly 0.7%. This material consisted of CD4+ T cells sorted from blood, taken at week 4, from a patient treated with tofacitinib. The receptors derive from a human donor with alopecia areata.

The V call is TRBV6-6, the J call TRBJ1-5, with 8 bases fitting TRBD1. CDR1 and CDR2 from the germline V gene are MNHNY and SVGAGI (reference sequence). The CDR3 has 14 residues. J was trimmed by 2 bases and V by 8 bases; bases with no gene match: 5. The CDR3 DNA is TGTGCCAGCCTGACGGGACAGGGCAATCAGCCCCAGCATTTT. Residues: CASLTGQGNQPQHF.

This rearrangement joins TRBV5-1 to TRBJ2-2, with 9 bases identical to TRBD1. V was pared by 4 bases and J by 0 bases, with 1 base of the junction left unmatched. Germline-derived CDR1 and CDR2 are SGHRS and YFSETQ. The CDR3 totals 15 residues. The CDR3 coding sequence is TGCGCCAGCAGCCGGGACAGGGCGAACACCGGGGAGCTGTTTTTT. Protein sequence: CASSRDRANTGELFF.

V is TRBV10-2 and J is TRBJ1-2; TRBD1 is a possible D gene (5 bases). Germline assignment: CDR1 WSHSY and CDR2 SAAADI. The CDR3 extends over 14 amino acids. V lost 2 bases, J lost 6 bases, and 13 bases lay in between. CDR3 sequence: CASSETLGGNGYTF. In DNA form, the CDR3 reads TGCGCCAGCAGTGAGACGCTCGGGGGAAATGGCTACACCTTC.

This clone was counted a few times. The chain combines TRBV7-8 with TRBJ2-3; the D is unclear. This CDR3 comprises 13 residues. Per the germline V gene, CDR1 is SGHVS and CDR2 is FQNEAQ. Trimming shortened V by 5 bases and J by 3 bases, and 9 bases separated the two germline ends. The CDR3: CASSEIRTDTQYF. The CDR3, as DNA: TGTGCCAGCAGCGAGATACGAACAGATACGCAGTATTTT.

J is TRBJ1-1 and V is TRBV30; D gene uncertain. The length of the CDR3 is 11 residues. V was clipped by 2 bases and J by 10 bases, with 11 bases between them. Germline V CDR1 and CDR2: GTSNPN, SVGIG (reference sequence). CDR3 DNA sequence: TGTGCCTGGAGTTTTGAGCAAGGAGCTTTCTTT. Its protein is CAWSFEQGAFF.

This clone was seen a handful of times. The V gene is TRBV7-2, the J gene TRBJ2-4; 11 positions agree with TRBD2. After removal of 3 bases from V and 6 bases from J, the junction contained 4 bases not matched to a gene. The CDR3 totals 15 residues. In germline, CDR1 is SGHTA, CDR2 FQGNSA. The CDR3 sequence: CASSLLAGGGNIQYF. DNA for the CDR3: TGTGCCAGCAGCTTGCTAGCGGGAGGTGGAAACATTCAGTACTTC.

The chain carries TRBV7-3 and TRBJ2-2; D uncertain. Germline assignment: CDR1 SGHTA and CDR2 FQGTGA. Trimming stripped 5 bases from V and 1 base from J, with 5 bases between. The CDR3 loop spans 13 amino acids. The DNA of the CDR3 is TGTGCCAGCAGCAGGCTGAACACCGGGGAGCTGTTTTTT. Its protein product is CASSRLNTGELFF.

This rearrangement joins TRBV7-2 to TRBJ2-3, with TRBD2 matching 8 bases. The V gene end was trimmed by 0 bases and the J gene end by 8 bases; junction bases not matched to a gene: 7. CDR1 and CDR2 (germline): SGHTA, FQGNSA. This CDR3 comprises 15 residues. CDR3 in amino acids: CASSLAPDLAGTQYF. The CDR3 nucleotides read TGTGCCAGCAGCTTAGCCCCAGATCTAGCGGGTACGCAGTATTTT.

The J gene is TRBJ1-5, the V gene TRBV20-1; D is undetermined. V dropped 1 base and J dropped 5 bases, with 3 bases sitting between them. Germline V gene lookup returns CDR1 DFQATT and CDR2 SNEGSKA (reference sequence). The CDR3 consists of 11 residues. CDR3 nucleotide sequence: TGCAGTGCTAGAGGGTATCAGCCCCAGCATTTT. Protein sequence: CSARGYQPQHF.

The V call is TRBV29-1, the J call TRBJ2-3; 7 nucleotides line up with TRBD1. With 6 bases clipped from V and 0 bases from J, the junction kept 9 bases outside the gene matches. The CDR3 runs to 15 residues. Germline CDR1 and CDR2: SQVTM and ANQGSEA. The CDR3 sequence: CSVRSPTGSTDTQYF. The CDR3 bases are TGCAGCGTCCGATCCCCGACAGGGAGCACAGATACGCAGTATTTT.

V usage is TRBV5-4 and J usage is TRBJ2-1; 10 positions match TRBD2. V lost 2 bases and J lost 9; bases outside the gene matches: 5. Germline loops: CDR1 SGHNT, CDR2 YYREEE (reference sequence). The CDR3 has 14 residues. The CDR3, as DNA: TGTGCCAGCAGCTTTGGGACTAGCGTCGGTGAGCAGTTCTTC. Its protein is CASSFGTSVGEQFF.

The chain uses TRBV12-5 and TRBJ2-1; 8 nucleotides match TRBD1. Germline assignment: CDR1 LGHNT and CDR2 FRNRAP. The CDR3 contains 13 residues. V lost 7 bases and J lost 10; bases outside the gene matches: 9. This CDR3 is CASAMTGAREQFF. CDR3 sequence (DNA): TGTGCTAGTGCAATGACAGGGGCAAGAGAGCAGTTCTTC. The full variable domain, in which reference TRBV12-5 and TRBJ2-1 provide the parts outside the CDR3, is DARVTQTPRHKVTEMGQEVTMRCQPILGHNTVFWYRQTMMQGLELLAYFRNRAPLDDSGMPKDRFSAEMPDATLATLKIQPSEPRDSAVYFCASAMTGAREQFFGPGTRLTVL.

The chain recombines TRBV15 with TRBJ2-3; possible D gene TRBD2, 6 bases. The CDR3 is made up of 14 amino acids. Trimming removed 10 bases from V and 8 bases from J, with 22 bases in between. CDR1 is LNHNV and CDR2 is YYDKDF in the germline V gene (reference sequence). DNA for the CDR3: TGTGCCAGCGGAACCGGGACGTGGCGGGGTACGCAGTATTTT. The encoded protein is CASGTGTWRGTQYF.